This passage covers 24 T cell receptor beta chains from one sample sequenced in a study of cytomegalovirus exposure and HLA in healthy donors. Profiled with immunoSEQ multiplex PCR; TCRdb holds only in-frame clones, not every one. The sample lists roughly 68,000 clones, approximately 90% occurring once. Source material: PBMCs. Receptor source: a woman between 18 and 29 years old in good health and CMV-seronegative.

The chain links TRBV5-1 to TRBJ2-7; D is possibly TRBD2 (5 bases). The CDR3 is 13 residues long. Germline V lookup: CDR1 SGHRS, CDR2 YFSETQ. The V gene lost 2 bases and the J gene lost 0 bases, with 6 bases spanning the gap. CDR3 nucleotide sequence: TGCGCCAGCAGCTTTACTAGCTCCTACGAGCAGTACTTC. Translated: CASSFTSSYEQYF.

The J gene is TRBJ1-5, the V gene TRBV5-5, with D maybe TRBD1 (5 bases). Germline V CDR1 and CDR2: SGHKS, YYEKEE (reference sequence). Trimming pared 0 bases from V and 7 bases from J, leaving 14 bases between. The CDR3 is 15 amino acids. The CDR3 sequence is CASSLGAGTLQPQHF. For the CDR3, the DNA is TGTGCCAGCAGCTTGGGGGCAGGGACTTTACAGCCCCAGCATTTT.

The gene calls are TRBV29-1 and TRBJ1-2; 9 nucleotides align to TRBD1. Germline V CDR1 and CDR2: SQVTM, ANQGSEA. The CDR3 has 13 residues. V gave up 6 bases and J gave up 8 bases; unmatched junction bases: 10. The chain's CDR3 is CSVAGQGPVGYTF. Here the CDR3 DNA reads TGCAGCGTGGCCGGACAGGGGCCGGTAGGCTACACCTTC.

This chain uses TRBV5-1 with TRBJ1-2; D is ambiguous. Between the trimmed V and J ends, which lost 2 bases and 4 bases, there was a span of 15 bases. The germline CDR1 and CDR2 sequences are SGHRS and YFSETQ. The length of the CDR3 is 15 residues. CDR3 sequence reads: CASSLEGAAIYGYTF. The CDR3 DNA is TGCGCCAGCAGCTTAGAAGGAGCCGCGATCTATGGCTACACCTTC.

The V and J genes are TRBV4-2 and TRBJ2-7; D not resolved. Germline CDR1 LGHNA, CDR2 YNFKEQ. The germline V and J ends were trimmed by 0 bases and 2 bases, with 8 bases remaining between them. This CDR3 has 14 amino acids. The CDR3 sequence: CASSQEVPAYEQYF. In nucleotides, the CDR3 is TGTGCCAGCAGCCAAGAGGTTCCAGCCTACGAGCAGTACTTC.

The count of this clone is one. V is TRBV27 and J is TRBJ1-2, with 8 nucleotides matching TRBD1. The germline V gene has CDR1 MNHEY and CDR2 SMNVEV (reference sequence). The CDR3 is 14 residues long. V shed 6 bases, J shed 1 base, and the junction held 4 bases outside the gene matches. The CDR3 here is CASSRQGLNYGYTF. For the CDR3, the DNA is TGTGCCAGCAGCCGACAGGGGCTTAACTATGGCTACACCTTC.

This sequence joins TRBV7-9 and TRBJ2-7; D gene ambiguous. The germline gives CDR1 SEHNR, CDR2 FQNEAQ (reference sequence). V lost 3 bases and J 2 bases, leaving 5 bases between the germline ends. This CDR3 comprises 12 residues. The DNA for the CDR3 is TGTGCCAGCAGCTTGGGCGCCTACGAGCAGTACTTC. Protein: CASSLGAYEQYF.

DNA for the CDR3: TGTGCCAGCAGCCAACAGCCTAGCGGGAGCTCCTACAATGAGCAGTTCTTC. It encodes CASSQQPSGSSYNEQFF. The chain joins TRBV4-2 to TRBJ2-1; 10 bases fit TRBD2. The CDR3 totals 17 residues. Trimming cost V 2 bases and J 0 bases; bases outside gene matches: 4. Germline assignment: CDR1 LGHNA and CDR2 YNFKEQ.

The V and J genes are TRBV4-3 and TRBJ1-2, with D uncertain. CDR3 length: 14 amino acids. V lost 1 base and J 4 bases, leaving 10 bases between the germline ends. Germline values: CDR1 LGHNA, CDR2 YSLEER. CDR3 DNA: TGCGCCAGCAGCCAAGGTCTAGGGAGCTATGGCTACACCTTC. The encoded protein is CASSQGLGSYGYTF.

This clone has more than one count but fewer than ten. J is TRBJ2-7 and V is TRBV19; 9 nucleotides align to TRBD1. Germline V gene sequence: CDR1 LNHDA, CDR2 SQIVND (reference sequence). The CDR3 extends over 13 amino acids. The ends lost 7 bases at V and 2 bases at J; junction bases unmatched: 3. DNA of the CDR3: TGTGCCAGTACTAGGACAGGGGCCTACGAGCAGTACTTC. Amino acid sequence: CASTRTGAYEQYF. Looking up the rest from reference TRBV19 and TRBJ2-7 gives the full variable domain: DGGITQSPKYLFRKEGQNVTLSCEQNLNHDAMYWYRQDPGQGLRLIYYSQIVNDFQKGDIAEGYSVSREKKESFPLTVTSAQKNPTAFYLCASTRTGAYEQYFGPGTRLTVT.

The chain is built from TRBV18 and TRBJ2-1, with D possibly TRBD1 on 5 matching bases. Trimming removed 2 bases from V and 0 bases from J, with 11 bases in between. Germline V CDR1 and CDR2: KGHSH, LQKENI. The length of the CDR3 is 16 residues. CDR3 sequence reads: CASSPGARGSYNEQFF. The CDR3 DNA follows: TGTGCCAGCTCACCAGGGGCTAGAGGCTCCTACAATGAGCAGTTCTTC.

This sequence joins TRBV9 and TRBJ2-6, with no clear D. Per the germline V gene, CDR1 is SGDLS and CDR2 is YYNGEE. The CDR3 is 14 amino acids. V was cut by 4 bases and J by 0 bases, with 5 bases left in between. CDR3 nucleotide sequence: TGTGCCAGCAGCTTGAGCTCTGGGGCCAACGTCCTGACTTTC. Its translation is CASSLSSGANVLTF. The complete variable domain, with remaining parts taken from reference TRBV9 and TRBJ2-6, reads DSGVTQTPKHLITATGQRVTLRCSPRSGDLSVYWYQQSLDQGLQFLIQYYNGEERAKGNILERFSAQQFPDLHSELNLSSLELGDSALYFCASSLSSGANVLTFGAGSRLTVL.

The genes are TRBV4-1 and TRBJ2-3, with 14 bases fitting TRBD2. This CDR3 is built from 16 residues. Germline loops: CDR1 MGHRA, CDR2 YSYEKL. Germline trimming cut 6 bases from V and 4 bases from J; bases unmatched to any gene: 6. The CDR3 loop reads CASRGGLAGGADTQYF. Written as DNA, the CDR3 is TGCGCCAGCAGGGGAGGACTAGCGGGGGGTGCAGATACGCAGTATTTT.

This chain links TRBV28 with TRBJ1-1; D call uncertain. CDR1 is MDHEN and CDR2 is SYDVKM in the germline V gene. The V end was cut by 7 bases, the J end by 2 bases, with 5 bases between. The length of the CDR3 is 11 residues. The CDR3 spells CASTLNTEAFF. In DNA, the CDR3 is TGTGCCAGCACACTAAACACTGAAGCTTTCTTT. The complete variable domain, with remaining parts taken from reference TRBV28 and TRBJ1-1, reads DVKVTQSSRYLVKRTGEKVFLECVQDMDHENMFWYRQDPGLGLRLIYFSYDVKMKEKGDIPEGYSVSREKKERFSLILESASTNQTSMYLCASTLNTEAFFGQGTRLTVV.

V and J are TRBV5-1 and TRBJ1-1, with 11 bases lining up with TRBD1. The CDR3 extends over 17 amino acids. Germline CDR1 SGHRS, CDR2 YFSETQ. The trim removed 4 bases at V and 0 bases at J, leaving 8 bases unmatched. Here the CDR3 reads CASSLLGQGAMNTEAFF. CDR3 sequence (DNA): TGCGCCAGCAGCCTTCTAGGACAGGGGGCGATGAACACTGAAGCTTTCTTT.

The chain is built from TRBV7-9 and TRBJ2-2, with a weak D call TRBD1 (6 bases). Germline CDR1 SEHNR, CDR2 FQNEAQ (reference sequence). This CDR3 is 13 amino acids long. The V end was cut by 4 bases, the J end by 5 bases, with 8 bases between. The CDR3 region is CASSWTATGELFF. CDR3 in DNA: TGTGCCAGCAGCTGGACAGCAACCGGGGAGCTGTTTTTT.

The chain has TRBV19 and TRBJ2-7; D is perhaps TRBD2 (5 bases). Germline V lookup: CDR1 LNHDA, CDR2 SQIVND (reference sequence). The CDR3 runs 13 residues. The ends were cut back, 2 bases at V and 2 bases at J, with 7 bases in the middle. CDR3 in DNA: TGTGCCAGTAGTATACACGGGACCTACGAGCAGTACTTC. This codes for CASSIHGTYEQYF.

The chain links TRBV5-1 to TRBJ1-1, with unresolved D. CDR3 size: 13 residues. Per the germline V gene, CDR1 is SGHRS and CDR2 is YFSETQ. V shed 1 base and J shed 4 bases, with 8 bases lying between them. As DNA, the CDR3 is TGCGCCAGCAGCTTGCCACAGAGCACTGAAGCTTTCTTT. Translated: CASSLPQSTEAFF. Together with reference TRBV5-1 and TRBJ1-1, the CDR3 gives the full variable domain: KAGVTQTPRYLIKTRGQQVTLSCSPISGHRSVSWYQQTPGQGLQFLFEYFSETQRNKGNFPGRFSGRQFSNSRSEMNVSTLELGDSALYLCASSLPQSTEAFFGQGTRLTVV.

This clone was seen a few times. The chain recombines TRBV14 with TRBJ2-3, with 7 positions matching TRBD2. The CDR3 length is 15 residues. Germline lookup yields CDR1 SGHDN and CDR2 FVKESK. V lost 1 base to trimming and J lost 0 bases; unmatched junction nucleotides: 1. DNA for the CDR3: TGTGCCAGCAGCCAAGGTAGCGGGAGCACAGATACGCAGTATTTT. It translates to CASSQGSGSTDTQYF.

Here the CDR3 reads CASSFDRGRKRNEQFF. The CDR3 coding sequence is TGTGCCAGCAGCTTCGACAGGGGGCGAAAGCGTAATGAGCAGTTCTTC. This sequence joins TRBV7-2 and TRBJ2-1; 10 bases are a match to TRBD1. Germline trimming cut 3 bases from V and 7 bases from J; bases unmatched to any gene: 9. The CDR3 covers 16 residues. The germline CDR1 and CDR2 sequences are SGHTA and FQGNSA.

This clone was detected a few times. The genes are TRBV18 and TRBJ1-2, with TRBD1 matching over 7 bases. Germline CDR1 is KGHSH and CDR2 is LQKENI. This CDR3 is built from 14 residues. Trimming cost V 2 bases and J 8 bases; bases outside gene matches: 8. CDR3 protein: CASSPGTGTEGYTF. In nucleotides, the CDR3 is TGTGCCAGCTCACCAGGCACAGGGACAGAGGGCTACACCTTC.

This sequence joins TRBV9 and TRBJ1-6; D ambiguous. The CDR3 has 14 amino acids. The germline V gene encodes CDR1 SGDLS and CDR2 YYNGEE. V lost 3 bases, J lost 11 bases, and 15 bases lay in between. CDR3 coding DNA: TGTGCCAGCAGCGCCGAGGGATTTGGGGCACCCCTCCACTTT. Its translation is CASSAEGFGAPLHF.

The rearrangement joins TRBV7-2 to TRBJ2-1; D is possibly TRBD2 (6 bases). The CDR3 extends over 19 amino acids. Germline CDR1 reads SGHTA; CDR2 reads FQGNSA. V lost 5 bases, J lost 0 bases, and 23 bases lay in between. DNA of the CDR3: TGTGCCAGCAGCCGCCAAACCGACCCAGGGACTTACTCCTACAATGAGCAGTTCTTC. This gives the protein CASSRQTDPGTYSYNEQFF.

A single count supports this clone. The rearrangement joins TRBV28 to TRBJ2-7, with 9 nucleotides matching TRBD1. CDR3 length: 15 amino acids. J gave up 1 base and V 5 bases, and 6 bases lay outside the gene matches. Germline V gene data show CDR1 as MDHEN and CDR2 as SYDVKM. The CDR3: CASSSLGTGSYEQYF. CDR3 nucleotide sequence: TGTGCCAGCAGTAGTTTAGGGACAGGGTCCTACGAGCAGTACTTC.